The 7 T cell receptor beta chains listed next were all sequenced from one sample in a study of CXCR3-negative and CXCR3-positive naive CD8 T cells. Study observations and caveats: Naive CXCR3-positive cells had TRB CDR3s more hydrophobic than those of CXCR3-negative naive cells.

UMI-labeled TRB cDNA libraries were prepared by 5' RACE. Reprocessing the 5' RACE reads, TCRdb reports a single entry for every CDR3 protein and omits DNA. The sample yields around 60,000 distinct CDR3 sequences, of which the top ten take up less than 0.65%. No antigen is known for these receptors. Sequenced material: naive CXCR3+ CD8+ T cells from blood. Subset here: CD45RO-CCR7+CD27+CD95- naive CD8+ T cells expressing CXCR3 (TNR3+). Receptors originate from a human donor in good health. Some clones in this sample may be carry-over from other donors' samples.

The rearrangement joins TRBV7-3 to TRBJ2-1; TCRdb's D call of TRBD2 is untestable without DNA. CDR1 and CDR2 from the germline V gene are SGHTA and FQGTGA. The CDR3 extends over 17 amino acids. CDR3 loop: CASRQPTSGGTYNEQFF.

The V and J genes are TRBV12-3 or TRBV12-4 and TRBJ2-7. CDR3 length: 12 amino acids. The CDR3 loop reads CASTKSGYEQYF.

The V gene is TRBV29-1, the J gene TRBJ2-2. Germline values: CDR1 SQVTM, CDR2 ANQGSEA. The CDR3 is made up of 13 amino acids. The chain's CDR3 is CSVEDALTGELFF.

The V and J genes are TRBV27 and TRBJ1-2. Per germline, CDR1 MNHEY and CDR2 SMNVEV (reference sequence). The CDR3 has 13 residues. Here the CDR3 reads CASSSTVNYGYTF.

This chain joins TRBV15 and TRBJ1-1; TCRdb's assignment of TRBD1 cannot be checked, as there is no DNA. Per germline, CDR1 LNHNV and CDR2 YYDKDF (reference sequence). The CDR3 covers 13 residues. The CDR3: CATGYRGTAEAFF.

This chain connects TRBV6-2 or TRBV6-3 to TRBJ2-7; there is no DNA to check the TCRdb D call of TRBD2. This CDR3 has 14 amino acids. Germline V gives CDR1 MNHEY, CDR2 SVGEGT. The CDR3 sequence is CASSVGGNTYEQYF.

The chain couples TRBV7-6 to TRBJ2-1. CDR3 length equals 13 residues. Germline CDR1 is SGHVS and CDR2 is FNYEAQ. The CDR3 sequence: CASSSNPYNEQFF.